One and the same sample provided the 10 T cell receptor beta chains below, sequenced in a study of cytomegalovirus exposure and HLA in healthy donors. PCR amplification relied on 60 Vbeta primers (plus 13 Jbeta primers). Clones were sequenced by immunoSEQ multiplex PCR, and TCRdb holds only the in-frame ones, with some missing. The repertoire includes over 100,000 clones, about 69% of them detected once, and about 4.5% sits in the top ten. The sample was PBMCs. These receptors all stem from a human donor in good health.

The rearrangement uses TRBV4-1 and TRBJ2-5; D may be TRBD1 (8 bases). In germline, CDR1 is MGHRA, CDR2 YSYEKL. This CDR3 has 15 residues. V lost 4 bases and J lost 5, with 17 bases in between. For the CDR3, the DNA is TGCGCCAGCAGCCTACGGACAGGGCGGGAGGAGACCCAGTACTTC. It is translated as CASSLRTGREETQYF.

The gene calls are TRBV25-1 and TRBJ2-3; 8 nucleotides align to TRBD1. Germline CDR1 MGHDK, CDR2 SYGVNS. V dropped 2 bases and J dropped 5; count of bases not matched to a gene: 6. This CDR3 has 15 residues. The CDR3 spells CASSEQGASLDTQYF. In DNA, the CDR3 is TGTGCCAGCAGTGAACAGGGGGCGAGTCTAGATACGCAGTATTTT.

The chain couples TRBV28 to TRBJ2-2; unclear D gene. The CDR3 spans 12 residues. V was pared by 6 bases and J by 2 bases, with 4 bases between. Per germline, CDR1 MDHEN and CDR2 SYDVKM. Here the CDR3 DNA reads TGTGCCAGCAGGAGAAACACCGGGGAGCTGTTTTTT. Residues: CASRRNTGELFF.

CDR3 loop: CASSNYEQYF. CDR3 nucleotides: TGTGCCAGCAGCAACTACGAGCAGTACTTC. V and J are TRBV28 and TRBJ2-7, with D hard to call. The CDR3 sequence is 10 residues long. Germline V gives CDR1 MDHEN, CDR2 SYDVKM. V gave up 6 bases and J gave up 3 bases, with 3 bases separating them.

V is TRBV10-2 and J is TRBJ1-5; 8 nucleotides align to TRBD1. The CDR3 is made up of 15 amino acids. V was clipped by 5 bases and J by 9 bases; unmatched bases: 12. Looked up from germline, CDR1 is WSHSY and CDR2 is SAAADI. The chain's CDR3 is CASSIDRGNGAPQHF. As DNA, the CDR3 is TGCGCCAGCAGTATCGACAGGGGTAACGGAGCGCCCCAGCATTTT.

The CDR3 is CASSLFTSGEETQYF. DNA of the CDR3: TGTGCCAGCAGCTTGTTTACTAGCGGGGAAGAGACCCAGTACTTC. The chain is built from TRBV5-4 and TRBJ2-5; 10 positions agree with TRBD2. From germline, CDR1 is SGHNT and CDR2 YYREEE (reference sequence). The J segment lost 3 bases and the V segment lost 1 base, leaving 3 bases of the junction unmatched. The CDR3 extends over 15 amino acids.

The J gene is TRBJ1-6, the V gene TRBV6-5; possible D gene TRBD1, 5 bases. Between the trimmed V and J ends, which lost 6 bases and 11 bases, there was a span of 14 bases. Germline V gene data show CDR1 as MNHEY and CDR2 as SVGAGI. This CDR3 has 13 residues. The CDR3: CASSQAQGTPLHF. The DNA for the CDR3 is TGTGCCAGCAGCCAAGCTCAGGGAACACCCCTCCACTTT.

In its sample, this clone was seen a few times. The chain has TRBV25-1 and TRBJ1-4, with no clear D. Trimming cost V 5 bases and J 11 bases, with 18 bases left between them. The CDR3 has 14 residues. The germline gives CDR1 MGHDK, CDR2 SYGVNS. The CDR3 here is CASSPRPGVGKLFF. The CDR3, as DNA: TGTGCCAGCAGTCCTCGCCCCGGGGTCGGGAAACTGTTTTTT. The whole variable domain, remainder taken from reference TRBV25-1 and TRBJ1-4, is EADIYQTPRYLVIGTGKKITLECSQTMGHDKMYWYQQDPGMELHLIHYSYGVNSTEKGDLSSESTVSRIRTEHFPLTLESARPSHTSQYLCASSPRPGVGKLFFGSGTQLSVL.

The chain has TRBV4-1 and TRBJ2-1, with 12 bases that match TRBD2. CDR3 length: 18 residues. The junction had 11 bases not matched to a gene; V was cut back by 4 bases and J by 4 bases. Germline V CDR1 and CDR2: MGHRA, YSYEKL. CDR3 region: CASSPYSLAGGSYNEQFF. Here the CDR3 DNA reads TGCGCCAGCAGCCCATACTCCCTAGCGGGAGGGAGTTACAATGAGCAGTTCTTC.

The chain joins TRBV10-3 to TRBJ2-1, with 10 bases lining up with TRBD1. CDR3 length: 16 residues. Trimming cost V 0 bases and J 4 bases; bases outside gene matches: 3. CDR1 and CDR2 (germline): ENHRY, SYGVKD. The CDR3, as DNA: TGTGCCATCAGTGAGTCGACAGGGGGCCGATACAATGAGCAGTTCTTC. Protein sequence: CAISESTGGRYNEQFF.